The entry below describes one TCR beta chain. Antigen: not known. This sample is part of a study of blood T cells in healthy people across ages. Overall study findings and caveats: Estimates of total diversity, which came from one million sequenced T cells, were considered to be underestimates.

Alongside a J-beta primer mix, a sample-barcoded 5' primer served in a second PCR lasting roughly 7 to 11 cycles. Each of the cDNA molecules was tagged by a template-switch adaptor with 12 random nucleotides. TCRdb fed the 5' RACE reads into MiXCR, producing one record per CDR3 protein. This sample has approximately 800,000 distinct CDR3 sequences, with roughly 40% found just once. The CDR3 spans 16 residues. V shed 0 bases and J shed 1 base, with 13 bases lying between them. Germline V CDR1 and CDR2: SGHRS, YFSETQ. V usage is TRBV5-1 and J usage is TRBJ1-1, with a possible D match to TRBD1 (5 bases). What was sequenced was blood. The sequence came from a man aged 18 to 29 in good health. The CDR3 nucleotides are TGCGCCAGCAGCTTGGCGACAGAAATTGGGAACACTGAAGCTTTCTTT. It specifies CASSLATEIGNTEAFF.